This TCR beta chain appears in the sequencing data of a study of blood T cell repertoires in COVID-19. Turning to the study itself: Both acute and convalescent COVID-19 samples were obtained from the United States, Italy and Spain. PBMCs, B-cell-depleted T cells, or T cells were the source of the cDNA or gDNA that made up the material.

V dropped 0 bases and J dropped 6 bases, with 15 bases sitting between them. CDR1 and CDR2 from the germline V gene are SGHRS and YFSETQ. CDR3 length equals 15 residues. As handled by the study authors: Amplification from reference gene primers served as the basis for estimated nucleated cell counts. Repertoires were generated with immunoSEQ multiplex PCR, while TCRdb's copy carries only in-frame clones and drops some. Clonal size and the V and J genes are those of that table, whereas D and trimming came from the DNA. The sample contains 150,000 to 200,000 clones, about 83% of which appear only once.

The receptor was derived from an older woman with COVID-19, enrolled during active disease. The chain employs TRBV5-1 and TRBJ1-2, with D possibly being TRBD1 (6 bases). The sample taken for sequencing was peripheral blood. The CDR3 DNA sequence: TGCGCCAGCAGCTTGGGGCCCTTACAGGGTGATGGCTACACCTTC. Encoded protein: CASSLGPLQGDGYTF.